One and the same sample provided the 4 T cell receptor beta chains below, sequenced in a study of Graves' ophthalmopathy and Graves' hyperthyroidism. The study amplified TCR beta CDR3 regions using RNA transcripts. First-round RT-PCR with HTBI primers preceded a second-round multiplex PCR. Each CDR3 protein is one row after TCRdb ran MiXCR on the multiplex PCR reads. The table includes around 1,000,000 distinct CDR3 sequences, about two fifths detected once. The material sequenced was peripheral blood or thyroid tissue (not recorded which). These receptors were taken from an adult man with Graves' hyperthyroidism.

The CDR3 here is CASRYKLTGANVLTF. For the CDR3, the DNA is TGTGCCAGCAGATACAAACTTACCGGGGCCAACGTCCTGACTTTC. The chain uses TRBV7-9 and TRBJ2-6; no reliable D call. The germline V gene has CDR1 SEHNR and CDR2 FQNEAQ (reference sequence). The CDR3 is made up of 15 amino acids. V shed 6 bases and J shed 4 bases, with 13 bases lying between them.

Only a few counts were recorded for this clonotype. This chain connects TRBV20-1 to TRBJ2-1; the match to TRBD2 covers 12 bases. The CDR3 is 18 amino acids. V lost 3 bases, J lost 9 bases, and 18 bases stayed unmatched. Germline V gene lookup returns CDR1 DFQATT and CDR2 SNEGSKA (reference sequence). The CDR3 protein is CSASVETSGRHVPGEQFF. The CDR3 DNA reads as TGCAGTGCTAGCGTCGAGACTAGCGGGAGACACGTACCGGGTGAGCAGTTCTTC.

This clonotype was seen at least ten times. The genes are TRBV7-6 and TRBJ1-4; D may be TRBD1 (6 bases). V was pared by 0 bases and J by 8 bases, with 13 bases between. CDR1 and CDR2 from the germline V gene are SGHVS and FNYEAQ. The CDR3 has 15 amino acids. The CDR3 spells CASSLAQGRGEKLFF. CDR3 in DNA: TGTGCCAGCAGCTTAGCCCAGGGGCGCGGGGAAAAACTGTTTTTT. The full variable domain, completed using reference TRBV7-6 and TRBJ1-4, is GAGVSQSPRYKVTKRGQDVALRCDPISGHVSLYWYRQALGQGPEFLTYFNYEAQQDKSGLPNDRFSAERPEGSISTLTIQRTEQRDSAMYRCASSLAQGRGEKLFFGSGTQLSVL.

This clonotype has ten or more counts. The DNA of the CDR3 is TGTGCCAGTAGTATTGCTGGGGCCAACGTCCTGACTTTC. Translating it yields CASSIAGANVLTF. V gene TRBV19 combines with J gene TRBJ2-6; D is uncertain. This CDR3 is built from 13 residues. Per germline, CDR1 LNHDA and CDR2 SQIVND (reference sequence). Trimming stripped 3 bases from V and 2 bases from J, with 2 bases between.